This TCR beta chain was obtained from a study of blood T cell repertoires in COVID-19. The assay was immunoSEQ multiplex PCR, and TCRdb's table has in-frame clones only and misses some. The data show 45,000 to 60,000 clones, with approximately 81% seen just once and approximately 13% held by the top ten. The CDR3 sequence is 16 residues long. V lost 5 bases and J lost 0; bases outside the gene matches: 10. Germline CDR1 and CDR2: PRHDT and FYEKMQ (reference sequence). The V and J genes are TRBV13 and TRBJ2-7, with TRBD1 identical over 7 bases. This receptor was identified in a woman over 75 with acute or convalescent COVID-19. Material for sequencing was peripheral blood. CDR3 residues: CASSLAGTASSYEQYF. CDR3 DNA sequence: TGTGCCAGCAGCCTCGCCGGGACAGCGAGCTCCTACGAGCAGTACTTC.